The 19 T cell receptor beta chains below were found in one sample sequenced in a study of PD-L1 blockade in urothelial cancer. Regarding time point: peripheral blood 6 weeks after treatment start. TCRdb's table, derived via immunoSEQ multiplex PCR, lists solely in-frame clones and lacks some. The repertoire includes some 40,000 clones, roughly 89% of them detected once, and around 6.7% sits in the top ten. Sequencing used PBMCs, obtained around atezolizumab (anti-PD-L1) treatment. The origin of the receptors is a man in his sixties or seventies with urothelial cancer.

This sequence joins TRBV5-1 and TRBJ2-7, with a weak D call TRBD2 (6 bases). V was pared by 4 bases and J by 2 bases, with 28 bases between. The germline V gene has CDR1 SGHRS and CDR2 YFSETQ. The CDR3 totals 19 residues. The CDR3 coding sequence is TGCGCCAGCAGCCCCCAAGCGGGCTTTCCCTCCGCCGGGGCCTACGAGCAGTACTTC. Protein product: CASSPQAGFPSAGAYEQYF.

This chain joins TRBV6-1 and TRBJ2-4; D is undetermined. Germline V lookup: CDR1 MNHNS, CDR2 SASEGT. CDR3 length: 19 amino acids. Trimming removed 0 bases at V and 0 bases at J, with 18 bases between. The CDR3: CASSEAPDTYSLAKNIQYF. CDR3 nucleotide sequence: TGTGCCAGCAGTGAAGCCCCCGACACCTACTCTTTAGCCAAAAACATTCAGTACTTC.

The rearrangement joins TRBV28 to TRBJ2-1, with TRBD1 identical over 11 bases. The J segment lost 3 bases and the V segment lost 4 bases, leaving 5 bases of the junction unmatched. This CDR3 spans 16 amino acids. Germline V gene lookup returns CDR1 MDHEN and CDR2 SYDVKM. The CDR3 region is CASSSAGTGGYNEQFF. CDR3 nucleotides: TGTGCCAGCAGTTCCGCCGGGACAGGGGGCTACAATGAGCAGTTCTTC.

The chain recombines TRBV6-5 with TRBJ2-3; TRBD2 is a possible D gene (5 bases). The V end lost 2 bases, the J end lost 3 bases, and 15 bases lay between the germline ends. The CDR3 is made up of 16 amino acids. Germline values: CDR1 MNHEY, CDR2 SVGAGI. The CDR3 sequence: CASSYEGVGKTDTQYF. The CDR3, as DNA: TGTGCCAGCAGTTACGAAGGTGTCGGGAAGACAGATACGCAGTATTTT.

This sequence joins TRBV5-1 and TRBJ1-4, with D tentatively TRBD1 (6 bases). The CDR3 extends over 15 amino acids. The V end was cut by 4 bases, the J end by 7 bases, with 17 bases between. Germline V lookup: CDR1 SGHRS, CDR2 YFSETQ. CDR3 in DNA: TGCGCCAGCAGCCGGCCAGGGCAGGGGTCTGAAAAACTGTTTTTT. Protein: CASSRPGQGSEKLFF.

The rearrangement links TRBV7-8 to TRBJ2-5; possibly TRBD2 for D (6 bases). In germline, CDR1 is SGHVS, CDR2 FQNEAQ. V was cut by 3 bases and J by 5 bases, with 10 bases left in between. The CDR3 consists of 13 residues. The CDR3 protein is CASSLGGRETQYF. The CDR3 DNA reads as TGTGCCAGCAGCTTGGGGGGTAGGGAGACCCAGTACTTC. Combining the CDR3 with reference TRBV7-8 and TRBJ2-5 gives the whole variable domain GAGVSQSPRYKVAKRGQDVALRCDPISGHVSLFWYQQALGQGPEFLTYFQNEAQLDKSGLPSDRFFAERPEGSVSTLKIQRTQQEDSAVYLCASSLGGRETQYFGPGTRLLVL.

The V gene is TRBV6-1, the J gene TRBJ1-2; D is undetermined. CDR1 MNHNS and CDR2 SASEGT come from the germline V gene. Trimming took off 6 bases at V and 2 bases at J, with 10 bases between the two ends. The CDR3 runs 13 residues. This CDR3 reads CASRVPQNYGYTF. The CDR3 coding sequence is TGTGCCAGCAGGGTCCCTCAGAACTATGGCTACACCTTC.

This clone turned up a few times. The chain recombines TRBV28 with TRBJ2-3; 9 nucleotides align to TRBD1. The J segment lost 5 bases and the V segment lost 5 bases, leaving 8 bases of the junction unmatched. The CDR3 runs to 15 residues. CDR1 is MDHEN and CDR2 is SYDVKM in the germline V gene. This CDR3 reads CASSRPGQGLDTQYF. The CDR3 bases are TGTGCCAGCAGTAGGCCGGGACAGGGCCTAGATACGCAGTATTTT. Full variable domain (rest looked up from reference TRBV28 and TRBJ2-3): DVKVTQSSRYLVKRTGEKVFLECVQDMDHENMFWYRQDPGLGLRLIYFSYDVKMKEKGDIPEGYSVSREKKERFSLILESASTNQTSMYLCASSRPGQGLDTQYFGPGTRLTVL.

The chain uses TRBV19 and TRBJ2-2; 9 bases fit TRBD2. Trimming removed 6 bases from V and 5 bases from J; junction bases left unmatched: 10. The CDR3 runs 16 residues. The germline gives CDR1 LNHDA, CDR2 SQIVND (reference sequence). The CDR3 nucleotides are TGTGCCAGTAGGGCAGGCGGGAGGGCCGGGACCGGGGAGCTGTTTTTT. Residues: CASRAGGRAGTGELFF. Filled out from reference TRBV19 and TRBJ2-2, the complete variable domain reads DGGITQSPKYLFRKEGQNVTLSCEQNLNHDAMYWYRQDPGQGLRLIYYSQIVNDFQKGDIAEGYSVSREKKESFPLTVTSAQKNPTAFYLCASRAGGRAGTGELFFGEGSRLTVL.

The CDR3 DNA is TGTGCCACGTACTACAATGAGCAGTTCTTC. Translating it yields CATYYNEQFF. This rearrangement joins TRBV19 to TRBJ2-1; D call uncertain. Looked up from germline, CDR1 is LNHDA and CDR2 is SQIVND (reference sequence). Trimming pared 10 bases from V and 3 bases from J, leaving 4 bases between. The CDR3 runs 10 residues. Full variable domain (remainder filled in from reference TRBV19 and TRBJ2-1): DGGITQSPKYLFRKEGQNVTLSCEQNLNHDAMYWYRQDPGQGLRLIYYSQIVNDFQKGDIAEGYSVSREKKESFPLTVTSAQKNPTAFYLCATYYNEQFFGPGTRLTVL.

The V gene is TRBV4-2, the J gene TRBJ2-4, with 12 bases aligning to TRBD1. V was pared by 0 bases and J by 6 bases, with 9 bases of the junction left unmatched. CDR3 length: 18 residues. The germline V gene has CDR1 LGHNA and CDR2 YNFKEQ. The CDR3 region has the DNA TGTGCCAGCAGCCAAGAGGGGACAGGGGGCGCCTGGGGAAACATTCAGTACTTC. Translating gives CASSQEGTGGAWGNIQYF.

The rearrangement links TRBV6-4 to TRBJ2-3, with TRBD2 matching over 11 bases. The V and J ends lost 6 bases and 6 bases, in that order; junction bases with no gene match: 11. The CDR3 is 16 amino acids. CDR1 is MRHNA and CDR2 is SNTAGT in the germline V gene. The CDR3: CASSILAGALSDTQYF. Here the CDR3 DNA reads TGTGCCAGCAGCATACTAGCGGGAGCTCTTTCGGATACGCAGTATTTT.

This chain links TRBV7-6 with TRBJ2-1; possible D gene TRBD2, 5 bases. The CDR3 is 15 amino acids. V gave up 5 bases and J gave up 11 bases, with 22 bases separating them. The germline V gene has CDR1 SGHVS and CDR2 FNYEAQ. Here the CDR3 DNA reads TGTGCCAGCAGCCAAGGGCTAGCACAAACGGGGAAGCAGTTCTTC. Translated, it gives CASSQGLAQTGKQFF.

V usage is TRBV5-1 and J usage is TRBJ1-6, with a tentative D call TRBD1 (6 bases). There are 16 residues in the CDR3. Trimming shortened V by 3 bases and J by 7 bases, and 17 bases separated the two germline ends. Germline CDR1 reads SGHRS; CDR2 reads YFSETQ. The CDR3 is CASSSLPGGQNSPLHF. The CDR3 region has the DNA TGCGCCAGCAGCTCGTTACCGGGGGGGCAGAATTCACCCCTCCACTTT.

The chain carries TRBV7-9 and TRBJ1-1, with 10 nucleotides matching TRBD1. The CDR3 loop spans 13 amino acids. Germline CDR1 SEHNR, CDR2 FQNEAQ (reference sequence). Trimming at V came to 5 bases and at J to 5 bases, leaving 2 bases not matched to a gene. CDR3 protein: CASSPGQGTEAFF. The CDR3 DNA sequence: TGTGCCAGCAGCCCGGGACAGGGGACTGAAGCTTTCTTT.

The rearrangement uses TRBV5-4 and TRBJ1-1; possible D gene TRBD1, 6 bases. The CDR3 covers 14 residues. The germline V gene encodes CDR1 SGHNT and CDR2 YYREEE (reference sequence). Between the trimmed V and J ends, which lost 1 base and 4 bases, there was a span of 11 bases. CDR3 protein: CASSLKGGTTEAFF. For the CDR3, the DNA is TGTGCCAGCAGCTTGAAGGGGGGGACCACTGAAGCTTTCTTT.

The chain combines TRBV5-4 with TRBJ2-3; 7 positions match TRBD2. The CDR3 loop spans 15 amino acids. Germline-derived CDR1 and CDR2 are SGHNT and YYREEE (reference sequence). The trim removed 0 bases at V and 3 bases at J, leaving 4 bases unmatched. The CDR3: CASSLERLATDTQYF. For the CDR3, the DNA is TGTGCCAGCAGCTTGGAGAGACTAGCTACAGATACGCAGTATTTT. The whole variable domain, remainder taken from reference TRBV5-4 and TRBJ2-3, is ETGVTQSPTHLIKTRGQQVTLRCSSQSGHNTVSWYQQALGQGPQFIFQYYREEENGRGNFPPRFSGLQFPNYSSELNVNALELDDSALYLCASSLERLATDTQYFGPGTRLTVL.

The chain recombines TRBV7-6 with TRBJ2-1, with 7 bases aligning to TRBD1. The germline CDR1 and CDR2 sequences are SGHVS and FNYEAQ. This CDR3 is 15 amino acids long. V shed 4 bases and J 6 bases; nucleotides not matched to a gene: 9. CDR3 protein: CASSSQDRDVNEQFF. The CDR3 nucleotides are TGTGCCAGCAGCTCCCAAGACAGGGATGTCAATGAGCAGTTCTTC.

V and J are TRBV5-4 and TRBJ1-4; the D gene is possibly TRBD1 (5 bases). The germline V gene encodes CDR1 SGHNT and CDR2 YYREEE (reference sequence). Trimming took 2 bases from V and 8 from J, leaving 22 bases between them. The CDR3 extends over 17 amino acids. In DNA, the CDR3 is TGTGCCAGCAGCTTCGGGGGTAGCCCGAGGTTCGAGGAAAAACTGTTTTTT. Encoded protein: CASSFGGSPRFEEKLFF.